One sample yielded the 32 T cell receptor beta chains listed below, sequenced in a study of Graves' ophthalmopathy and Graves' hyperthyroidism. Beta-chain TCR CDR3 regions were amplified from RNA transcripts. HTBI primers served in a first-round RT-PCR, which a second-round multiplex PCR followed. TCRdb re-derived calls from the multiplex PCR reads in MiXCR, one entry per CDR3 protein. The table lists about 480,000 distinct CDR3 sequences, roughly 14% of them singletons. The sample consisted of blood. All receptors derive from a woman in her thirties with Graves' ophthalmopathy.

Many counts were recorded for this clonotype. The CDR3 protein is CASSVGQAYEQYF. The CDR3, as DNA: TGTGCCAGCAGCGTAGGACAGGCCTACGAGCAGTACTTC. The chain carries TRBV5-6 and TRBJ2-7, with 7 bases matching TRBD1. Germline V gene lookup returns CDR1 SGHDT and CDR2 YYEEEE. V dropped 4 bases and J dropped 2; count of bases not matched to a gene: 3. CDR3 length: 13 residues. Full variable domain (missing parts from reference TRBV5-6 and TRBJ2-7): DAGVTQSPTHLIKTRGQQVTLRCSPKSGHDTVSWYQQALGQGPQFIFQYYEEEERQRGNFPDRFSGHQFPNYSSELNVNALLLGDSALYLCASSVGQAYEQYFGPGTRLTVT.

This clonotype was found many times. The chain couples TRBV2 to TRBJ1-3; D is uncertain. Trimming stripped 1 base from V and 7 bases from J, with 5 bases between. Germline loops: CDR1 SNHLY, CDR2 FYNNEI. This CDR3 has 12 amino acids. In DNA form, the CDR3 reads TGTGCCAGCAGTGAAGGGAGGAACACCATATATTTT. Translating it yields CASSEGRNTIYF.

The chain combines TRBV11-2 with TRBJ2-7; D is possibly TRBD1 (6 bases). The CDR3 has 16 amino acids. Trimming cost V 4 bases and J 5 bases, with 21 bases left between them. Germline V lookup: CDR1 SGHAT, CDR2 FQNNGV. The DNA of the CDR3 is TGTGCCAGCAGCTACGCCCCTACTTTGACAGGTGACGAGCAGTACTTC. This codes for CASSYAPTLTGDEQYF.

The gene calls are TRBV5-1 and TRBJ1-5; 8 nucleotides match TRBD1. Germline V gene lookup returns CDR1 SGHRS and CDR2 YFSETQ. J lost 5 bases, V lost 0 bases, and 4 bases had no gene match. The CDR3 spans 15 residues. The DNA for the CDR3 is TGCGCCAGCAGCTTGGGCAGGGGGCGGGATCAGCCCCAGCATTTT. Translating it yields CASSLGRGRDQPQHF.

This clonotype came up many times. The genes are TRBV20-1 and TRBJ2-5; TRBD1 aligns across 8 bases. The CDR3 totals 16 residues. Looked up from germline, CDR1 is DFQATT and CDR2 is SNEGSKA (reference sequence). The V and J ends lost 5 bases and 4 bases, in that order; junction bases with no gene match: 15. The CDR3: CSADPLDLRGRETQYF. CDR3 sequence (DNA): TGCAGTGCTGACCCCCTCGACCTCAGGGGGCGAGAGACCCAGTACTTC.

This clonotype occurred a few times. The chain carries TRBV3-1 and TRBJ2-7; perhaps TRBD2 as D (5 bases). The V gene's germline CDR1 is LGHDT and CDR2 YNNKEL (reference sequence). The V end lost 1 base, the J end lost 0 bases, and 13 bases lay between the germline ends. The CDR3 has 16 amino acids. The CDR3 loop is CASSQVGTSYSYEQYF. CDR3 sequence (DNA): TGTGCCAGCAGCCAAGTTGGCACTAGTTACTCCTACGAGCAGTACTTC.

This clonotype has at least ten counts. The chain combines TRBV7-2 with TRBJ2-7; TRBD1 matches at 8 bases. This CDR3 comprises 17 residues. Germline-derived CDR1 and CDR2 are SGHTA and FQGNSA. Losses at the gene ends were 0 bases for V and 0 bases for J; bases not matched to a gene: 7. The CDR3 coding sequence is TGTGCCAGCAGCTTAGCGACTTGGGACAGGTCCTCCTACGAGCAGTACTTC. Translated: CASSLATWDRSSYEQYF.

This clonotype was recorded many times. The V call is TRBV7-2, the J call TRBJ1-6; D not certain. The CDR3 has 14 amino acids. Deletions cut 0 bases from V and 12 bases from J, with 12 bases between. The germline V gene has CDR1 SGHTA and CDR2 FQGNSA. The CDR3 region is CASSLAGGKGPLHF. CDR3 nucleotide sequence: TGTGCCAGCAGCTTAGCGGGCGGGAAGGGACCCCTCCACTTT.

Details on this clonotype: Given a much more abundant clone one base away, this may be a read error. The V and J genes are TRBV20-1 and TRBJ2-5; 12 nucleotides match TRBD1. Germline V gene sequence: CDR1 DFQATT, CDR2 SNEGSKA (reference sequence). The CDR3 is 17 residues long. CDR3 sequence (DNA): TGCAGTGCCAACCCGGGACAGGGGGCGGGGTACCAAGTGACCCAGTACTTC. Amino acids: CSANPGQGAGYQVTQYF.

The chain uses TRBV2 and TRBJ1-1, with D tentatively TRBD1 (5 bases). This CDR3 is built from 14 residues. V dropped 0 bases and J dropped 4 bases, with 9 bases sitting between them. Per the germline V gene, CDR1 is SNHLY and CDR2 is FYNNEI. DNA for the CDR3: TGTGCCAGCAGTGAAGCGGTAGGGGTCACTGAAGCTTTCTTT. Amino acid sequence: CASSEAVGVTEAFF.

The rearrangement joins TRBV12-5 to TRBJ1-1; no firm D call. Trimming removed 5 bases from V and 5 bases from J, with 12 bases in between. This CDR3 contains 13 residues. The germline gives CDR1 LGHNT, CDR2 FRNRAP. DNA of the CDR3: TGTGCTAGTGGTCCCCTAGATGGGACTGAAGCTTTCTTT. Residues: CASGPLDGTEAFF.

This clonotype has at least ten counts. The V and J genes are TRBV27 and TRBJ2-2; weak D call: TRBD1 (5 bases). Between the trimmed V and J ends, which lost 0 bases and 6 bases, there was a span of 17 bases. The CDR3 covers 17 residues. Per the germline V gene, CDR1 is MNHEY and CDR2 is SMNVEV (reference sequence). The chain's CDR3 is CASSLSTGQILPGELFF. Here the CDR3 DNA reads TGTGCCAGCAGTTTATCGACCGGACAAATTCTTCCCGGGGAGCTGTTTTTT.

This clonotype was counted at least ten times. The genes are TRBV24-1 and TRBJ2-5, with 8 bases that match TRBD2. CDR3 length: 15 residues. From germline, CDR1 is KGHDR and CDR2 SFDVKD. J was trimmed by 0 bases and V by 3 bases; bases with no gene match: 2. Here the CDR3 reads CATSDRRGDQETQYF. The CDR3 bases are TGTGCCACCAGTGATCGGCGGGGGGACCAAGAGACCCAGTACTTC.

This clonotype was found many times. The chain recombines TRBV28 with TRBJ1-2, with D possibly matching TRBD1 (5 bases). Germline lookup yields CDR1 MDHEN and CDR2 SYDVKM. V was pared by 5 bases and J by 0 bases, with 10 bases between. CDR3 length: 14 residues. The CDR3 region is CASSHRYSNYGYTF. Written as DNA, the CDR3 is TGTGCCAGCAGTCACAGGTACTCTAACTATGGCTACACCTTC.

This clonotype has a count of ten or more. The V call is TRBV11-1, the J call TRBJ2-5; 9 positions agree with TRBD2. The CDR3 is 15 amino acids. Germline assignment: CDR1 SGHAT and CDR2 FQDESV (reference sequence). V lost 3 bases, J lost 5 bases, and 7 bases stayed unmatched. This CDR3 reads CASSFLAGGFETQYF. CDR3 sequence (DNA): TGTGCCAGCAGCTTCTTGGCGGGGGGGTTCGAGACCCAGTACTTC.

This clonotype was recorded at least ten times. The chain combines TRBV29-1 with TRBJ2-4; TRBD2 is a possible D gene (5 bases). CDR1 and CDR2 from the germline V gene are SQVTM and ANQGSEA. The CDR3 runs 12 residues. With 6 bases removed from V and 5 bases from J, the gap between germline ends came to 11 bases. CDR3 protein: CSVGLIQNIQYF. DNA for the CDR3: TGCAGCGTCGGACTGATACAAAACATTCAGTACTTC.

This sequence joins TRBV30 and TRBJ2-5; no definite D call. V was trimmed by 5 bases and J by 4 bases, leaving 14 bases between them. This CDR3 spans 13 amino acids. From germline, CDR1 is GTSNPN and CDR2 SVGIG (reference sequence). The CDR3: CAWSNLWGETQYF. The DNA of the CDR3 is TGTGCCTGGTCAAACCTTTGGGGAGAGACCCAGTACTTC.

This clonotype was detected a few times. This clone may be a read error of a much larger clone one base away. The chain uses TRBV2 and TRBJ2-7; 9 nucleotides align to TRBD1. This CDR3 has 12 residues. CDR1 and CDR2 from the germline V gene are SNHLY and FYNNEI. CDR3: CASRDRGRERYF. The CDR3, as DNA: TGTGCCAGCAGGGACAGGGGTCGCGAGCGGTACTTC.

This clonotype was seen ten or more times. The DNA for the CDR3 is TGTGCCAGCACCTCCCCGGAGCACTATGGCTACACCTTC. It encodes CASTSPEHYGYTF. The chain recombines TRBV7-2 with TRBJ1-2; the D is unclear. Germline V gives CDR1 SGHTA, CDR2 FQGNSA. The V gene lost 7 bases and the J gene lost 3 bases, with 12 bases spanning the gap. CDR3 length: 13 amino acids.

This clonotype showed up many times. This chain uses TRBV6-2 or TRBV6-3 with TRBJ1-1; 8 nucleotides match TRBD1. CDR3 size: 12 residues. Germline assignment: CDR1 MNHEY and CDR2 SVGEGT. The ends lost 2 bases at V and 10 bases at J; junction bases unmatched: 3. The CDR3: CASSYSTGGAFF. The CDR3, as DNA: TGTGCCAGCAGTTACAGTACAGGGGGAGCTTTCTTT.

This clonotype appeared many times. J is TRBJ2-7 and V is TRBV10-3; no clear D gene. This CDR3 spans 14 amino acids. Germline values: CDR1 ENHRY, CDR2 SYGVKD. Between the trimmed V and J ends, which lost 3 bases and 2 bases, there was a span of 11 bases. DNA for the CDR3: TGTGCCATCAGTGATTGGCAGACTCCCTACGAGCAGTACTTC. Translated: CAISDWQTPYEQYF.

This clonotype was recorded at least ten times. The chain joins TRBV6-1 to TRBJ2-2; 7 bases match TRBD1. The CDR3 length is 12 residues. CDR1 MNHNS and CDR2 SASEGT come from the germline V gene. Germline trimming cut 6 bases from V and 9 bases from J; bases unmatched to any gene: 4. The CDR3 DNA sequence: TGTGCCAGCAGACGACAGGGAAGGGAGCTGTTTTTT. Translated: CASRRQGRELFF.

This clonotype showed up many times. The chain uses TRBV12-3 or TRBV12-4 and TRBJ1-6; D unresolved. V was pared by 3 bases and J by 5 bases, with 5 bases between. This CDR3 is built from 13 residues. The CDR3 spells CASSFINNSPLHF. The CDR3 DNA reads TGTGCCAGCAGTTTTATAAATAATTCACCCCTCCACTTT.

Many counts were recorded for this clonotype. This chain links TRBV6-1 with TRBJ1-2, with 9 nucleotides matching TRBD1. This CDR3 is 16 amino acids long. In germline, CDR1 is MNHNS, CDR2 SASEGT. The junction had 7 bases not matched to a gene; V was cut back by 1 base and J by 4 bases. The DNA for the CDR3 is TGTGCCAGCAGTGAAGTTCCGGACAGGGGTACCTATGGCTACACCTTC. Amino acid sequence: CASSEVPDRGTYGYTF.

The table lists this clonotype with many counts. V and J are TRBV28 and TRBJ2-7; no clear D gene. Trimming took 7 bases from V and 3 from J, leaving 10 bases between them. This CDR3 is 12 amino acids long. The germline gives CDR1 MDHEN, CDR2 SYDVKM. CDR3 amino acids: CASKYPGYEQYF. DNA for the CDR3: TGTGCCAGCAAATATCCGGGCTACGAGCAGTACTTC.

This clonotype has only a few counts. The rearrangement uses TRBV20-1 and TRBJ1-1; TRBD1 matches at 9 bases. The CDR3 spans 15 residues. V dropped 4 bases and J dropped 0; count of bases not matched to a gene: 6. Looked up from germline, CDR1 is DFQATT and CDR2 is SNEGSKA (reference sequence). The CDR3 bases are TGCAGTGCTATAAGGGGACAGGGCATGAACACTGAAGCTTTCTTT. Translating gives CSAIRGQGMNTEAFF.

This clonotype was seen many times. V usage is TRBV6-5 and J usage is TRBJ1-5; D is ambiguous. V was cut by 6 bases and J by 7 bases, with 16 bases left in between. The CDR3 is 14 amino acids. Germline V gives CDR1 MNHEY, CDR2 SVGAGI. The DNA of the CDR3 is TGTGCCAGCAGCGGACTGCTTGAAAAGCAGCCCCAGCATTTT. The encoded protein is CASSGLLEKQPQHF.

Points on this clonotype: A clone one base away is much larger, so this may be a read error. This sequence joins TRBV5-1 and TRBJ2-7; unclear D gene. The germline CDR1 and CDR2 sequences are SGHRS and YFSETQ. V lost 3 bases and J 0 bases, leaving 7 bases between the germline ends. This CDR3 has 13 amino acids. CDR3 nucleotides: TGCGCCAGCAGCTCCGACAACTCCTACGAGCAGTACTTC. Translated: CASSSDNSYEQYF.

This clonotype showed up many times. The rearrangement links TRBV6-5 to TRBJ2-6, with D perhaps TRBD1 (5 bases). The V and J ends lost 6 bases and 4 bases respectively, with 13 bases between them. The CDR3 consists of 15 residues. Per germline, CDR1 MNHEY and CDR2 SVGAGI. CDR3 sequence reads: CASSPRASGANVLTF. CDR3 DNA sequence: TGTGCCAGCAGCCCCAGGGCGTCCGGGGCCAACGTCCTGACTTTC.

To note about this clonotype: A much larger clone differs by one base, so this may be a read error. The rearrangement uses TRBV30 and TRBJ1-6; D ambiguous. The V end lost 3 bases, the J end lost 7 bases, and 16 bases lay between the germline ends. CDR1 GTSNPN and CDR2 SVGIG come from the germline V gene (reference sequence). The CDR3 length is 15 residues. The CDR3 region has the DNA TGTGCCTGGAGATTGGCTTCTTTCTTCAATTCACCCCTCCACTTT. Encoded protein: CAWRLASFFNSPLHF.

The genes are TRBV30 and TRBJ1-1, with TRBD1 matching over 10 bases. The ends lost 4 bases at V and 5 bases at J; junction bases unmatched: 4. Germline V gives CDR1 GTSNPN, CDR2 SVGIG (reference sequence). The CDR3 contains 13 residues. CDR3 sequence (DNA): TGTGCCTGGATGGGACAGGGGTGGACTGAAGCTTTCTTT. Translating gives CAWMGQGWTEAFF.

The rearrangement uses TRBV6-1 and TRBJ2-1; TRBD2 matches 8 bases. Germline CDR1 is MNHNS and CDR2 is SASEGT. V was clipped by 5 bases and J by 6 bases; unmatched bases: 9. This CDR3 has 15 residues. CDR3 protein: CASSPLGGGTNEQFF. CDR3 bases: TGTGCCAGCAGTCCGCTCGGCGGGGGGACCAATGAGCAGTTCTTC.